A single sample is the source of the 29 T cell receptor beta chains below, sequenced in a study of CD8 T cells in ankylosing spondylitis. No cognate antigen is known for these TCRs. Study-wide findings and caveats: A TCR beta motif made of 7 to 9 highly homologous variants seemed typical of ankylosing spondylitis blood.

TCRdb passed the 5' RACE reads through MiXCR, listing each CDR3 protein once. In the table there are hundreds of thousands of distinct CDR3 sequences, about 12% of which are singletons. Source material: blood, either unsorted or a sorted T cell fraction (not recorded which). Every receptor here comes from a male donor with ankylosing spondylitis.

Only a few counts were recorded for this clonotype. The rearrangement joins TRBV5-8 to TRBJ2-5; 7 bases are shared with TRBD1. With 4 bases clipped from V and 3 bases from J, the junction kept 9 bases outside the gene matches. CDR3 length: 15 amino acids. Germline V CDR1 and CDR2: SGHTS, YDEGEE. For the CDR3, the DNA is TGTGCCAGCAGCCCTGGACAGGTCGGTGAAGAGACCCAGTACTTC. Its translation: CASSPGQVGEETQYF. The full variable domain, completed using reference TRBV5-8 and TRBJ2-5, is EAGVTQSPTHLIKTRGQQATLRCSPISGHTSVYWYQQALGLGLQFLLWYDEGEERNRGNFPPRFSGRQFPNYSSELNVNALELEDSALYLCASSPGQVGEETQYFGPGTRLLVL.

This clonotype was observed a handful of times. The gene calls are TRBV7-2 and TRBJ2-7, with D possibly matching TRBD1 (6 bases). Trimming removed 1 base at V and 2 bases at J, with 12 bases between. In germline, CDR1 is SGHTA, CDR2 FQGNSA. The length of the CDR3 is 15 residues. This CDR3 is CASSLGGGATYEQYF. DNA of the CDR3: TGTGCCAGCAGCTTAGGTGGGGGCGCGACCTACGAGCAGTACTTC.

The V gene is TRBV20-1, the J gene TRBJ1-1; TRBD1 matches at 8 bases. V lost 0 bases to trimming and J lost 7 bases; unmatched junction nucleotides: 13. Germline V CDR1 and CDR2: DFQATT, SNEGSKA (reference sequence). The CDR3 extends over 16 amino acids. CDR3 sequence: CSARDYPGQAAVEAFF. The CDR3 region has the DNA TGCAGTGCTAGAGATTATCCGGGACAGGCCGCCGTTGAAGCTTTCTTT.

This chain joins TRBV5-1 and TRBJ2-7; 7 bases are a match to TRBD2. V dropped 0 bases and J dropped 6; count of bases not matched to a gene: 6. The CDR3 is 14 residues long. The V gene's germline CDR1 is SGHRS and CDR2 YFSETQ. The CDR3 region has the DNA TGCGCCAGCAGCTTGGAGGCGGCTAGCGGCGAGCAGTACTTC. Translated: CASSLEAASGEQYF.

This clonotype came up a few times. The rearrangement joins TRBV12-3 or TRBV12-4 to TRBJ2-7, with TRBD1 identical over 8 bases. This CDR3 spans 15 amino acids. With 4 bases clipped from V and 2 bases from J, the junction kept 7 bases outside the gene matches. CDR3 sequence (DNA): TGTGCCAGCAGTTACCGGGGCAGGGGGCCCTACGAGCAGTACTTC. It specifies CASSYRGRGPYEQYF.

The chain employs TRBV10-1 and TRBJ2-2; D not resolved. Trimming cost V 2 bases and J 1 base, with 5 bases left between them. CDR1 and CDR2 from the germline V gene are WNHNN and SYGVQD (reference sequence). The CDR3 covers 14 residues. CDR3 in amino acids: CASSENVNTGELFF. CDR3 nucleotides: TGCGCCAGCAGTGAGAACGTGAACACCGGGGAGCTGTTTTTT.

The sample holds a few counts of this clonotype. The CDR3 protein is CAISGTRAGNEQFF. CDR3 bases: TGTGCCATCAGTGGTACTAGGGCGGGCAATGAGCAGTTCTTC. This rearrangement joins TRBV10-3 to TRBJ2-1; TRBD2 is a possible D gene (5 bases). Trimming removed 4 bases at V and 6 bases at J, with 13 bases between. Germline lookup yields CDR1 ENHRY and CDR2 SYGVKD. This CDR3 is built from 14 residues.

There are many counts of this clonotype. The CDR3 DNA is TGTGCCAGCAGTTTAGCGCTATCCAGAGATACGCAGTATTTT. It codes for CASSLALSRDTQYF. The V and J genes are TRBV12-3 or TRBV12-4 and TRBJ2-3, with D unclear. V lost 0 bases to trimming and J lost 5 bases, with 9 bases between them. The CDR3 has 14 residues.

The V and J genes are TRBV15 and TRBJ1-1, with D possibly TRBD1 on 6 matching bases. The CDR3 sequence is 14 residues long. Germline V gene sequence: CDR1 LNHNV, CDR2 YYDKDF (reference sequence). The ends were cut back, 8 bases at V and 1 base at J, with 14 bases in the middle. The CDR3 here is CATGAGVRNTEAFF. The CDR3 nucleotides read TGTGCCACCGGGGCAGGGGTCAGGAACACTGAAGCTTTCTTT. Full variable domain (missing parts from reference TRBV15 and TRBJ1-1): DAMVIQNPRYQVTQFGKPVTLSCSQTLNHNVMYWYQQKSSQAPKLLFHYYDKDFNNEADTPDNFQSRRPNTSFCFLDIRSPGLGDTAMYLCATGAGVRNTEAFFGQGTRLTVV.

In this sample, this clonotype turned up a few times. This chain uses TRBV4-3 with TRBJ1-6; 10 bases line up with TRBD1. With 2 bases clipped from V and 8 bases from J, the junction kept 3 bases outside the gene matches. This CDR3 has 15 amino acids. The germline CDR1 and CDR2 sequences are LGHNA and YSLEER. This CDR3 is CASSQRTGGYSPLHF. In DNA form, the CDR3 reads TGCGCCAGCAGCCAAAGGACAGGGGGTTATTCACCCCTCCACTTT.

This chain links TRBV27 with TRBJ1-1, with D possibly being TRBD1 (6 bases). Germline values: CDR1 MNHEY, CDR2 SMNVEV (reference sequence). This CDR3 comprises 13 residues. Trimming took off 8 bases at V and 0 bases at J, with 10 bases between the two ends. The DNA of the CDR3 is TGTGCCAGCCAAGGGGGGATGAACACTGAAGCTTTCTTT. Translation gives CASQGGMNTEAFF.

The sample holds many counts of this clonotype. V is TRBV29-1 and J is TRBJ2-5; D assignment may be TRBD1 or TRBD2 (5 bases each). The germline V gene encodes CDR1 SQVTM and CDR2 ANQGSEA. Trimming removed 4 bases at V and 4 bases at J, with 10 bases between. The CDR3 sequence is 12 residues long. Here the CDR3 reads CSVVTGTETQYF. The CDR3 DNA reads TGCAGCGTTGTCACCGGGACAGAGACCCAGTACTTC.

J is TRBJ2-7 and V is TRBV4-2; D uncertain. The V and J ends lost 4 bases and 2 bases respectively, with 15 bases between them. CDR1 is LGHNA, CDR2 YNFKEQ, per germline. This CDR3 comprises 15 residues. The CDR3 nucleotides are TGTGCCAGCAGCCCCCCCGGCGGCTCAGCCTACGAGCAGTACTTC. Amino acids: CASSPPGGSAYEQYF.

V gene TRBV24-1 combines with J gene TRBJ2-1; 11 bases agree with TRBD2. The trim removed 4 bases at V and 6 bases at J, leaving 1 base unmatched. The CDR3 totals 14 residues. CDR1 is KGHDR, CDR2 SFDVKD, per germline. This chain's CDR3 is CATSDGLAGNEQFF. The CDR3 nucleotides read TGTGCCACCAGTGACGGACTAGCGGGCAATGAGCAGTTCTTC.

The CDR3 protein is CASSLHNSGANVLTF. The CDR3 DNA follows: TGCGCCAGCAGCCTGCACAACTCTGGGGCCAACGTCCTGACTTTC. The rearrangement joins TRBV5-1 to TRBJ2-6; D remains ambiguous. Germline V lookup: CDR1 SGHRS, CDR2 YFSETQ. Trimming removed 4 bases from V and 0 bases from J, with 8 bases in between. The CDR3 consists of 15 residues.

This clonotype was counted ten times or more. This chain connects TRBV6-5 to TRBJ2-3; D gene ambiguous. V lost 1 base to trimming and J lost 5 bases, with 7 bases between them. Germline CDR1 MNHEY, CDR2 SVGAGI. The CDR3 is made up of 13 amino acids. The CDR3 coding sequence is TGTGCCAGCAGTTACTTCATCGGAGATACGCAGTATTTT. It translates to CASSYFIGDTQYF.

V is TRBV20-1 and J is TRBJ2-1; 10 nucleotides agree with TRBD2. The CDR3 totals 16 residues. Germline trimming cut 0 bases from V and 5 bases from J; bases unmatched to any gene: 7. Germline lookup yields CDR1 DFQATT and CDR2 SNEGSKA (reference sequence). The CDR3: CSARDPTSGEDNEQFF. The CDR3 bases are TGCAGTGCTAGAGACCCTACTAGCGGGGAAGACAATGAGCAGTTCTTC.

The chain joins TRBV18 to TRBJ2-1; TRBD1 matches at 10 bases. Trimming took 5 bases from V and 5 from J; bases not matched to a gene: 3. The CDR3 is 14 amino acids. From germline, CDR1 is KGHSH and CDR2 LQKENI. The CDR3 is CASSRTGGNNEQFF. CDR3 nucleotides: TGTGCCAGCTCAAGGACAGGGGGAAACAATGAGCAGTTCTTC.

CDR3 sequence (DNA): TGTGCCAGCAGCTTAAAATGGGACAGCACCCACGGAGGCTACGAGCAGTACTTC. As protein: CASSLKWDSTHGGYEQYF. The chain links TRBV11-2 to TRBJ2-7; 7 nucleotides align to TRBD1. V was pared by 2 bases and J by 3 bases, with 16 bases of the junction left unmatched. CDR1 and CDR2 (germline): SGHAT, FQNNGV. The CDR3 extends over 18 amino acids.

This clonotype was counted only a few times. V usage is TRBV6-5 and J usage is TRBJ1-6, with TRBD1 matching 9 bases. V lost 1 base to trimming and J lost 9 bases; unmatched junction nucleotides: 7. There are 16 residues in the CDR3. Germline V gene lookup returns CDR1 MNHEY and CDR2 SVGAGI. CDR3 nucleotides: TGTGCCAGCAGTTACTTTACAGGGGGCGAAGGTTCACCCCTCCACTTT. This sequence encodes CASSYFTGGEGSPLHF.

This clonotype was counted at least ten times. V and J are TRBV5-6 and TRBJ1-1; D ambiguous. With 0 bases removed from V and 7 bases from J, the gap between germline ends came to 7 bases. CDR1 is SGHDT and CDR2 is YYEEEE in the germline V gene. This CDR3 contains 12 residues. The CDR3 sequence is CASSLGPVEAFF. CDR3 in DNA: TGTGCCAGCAGCTTGGGTCCTGTTGAAGCTTTCTTT.

The chain links TRBV4-1 to TRBJ1-5, with TRBD1 matching 7 bases. The CDR3 is 15 residues long. Trimming took 4 bases from V and 4 from J; bases not matched to a gene: 7. Germline lookup yields CDR1 MGHRA and CDR2 YSYEKL. CDR3 protein: CASSRGDRQNQPQHF. CDR3 sequence (DNA): TGCGCCAGCAGCCGCGGGGACAGACAAAATCAGCCCCAGCATTTT.

This sequence joins TRBV7-2 and TRBJ2-1; D may match TRBD1 or TRBD2 (6 bases each). Germline V gene sequence: CDR1 SGHTA, CDR2 FQGNSA. This CDR3 contains 16 residues. Trimming shortened V by 1 base and J by 3 bases, and 13 bases separated the two germline ends. CDR3 residues: CASSLEGGTLYNEQFF. The DNA of the CDR3 is TGTGCCAGCAGCTTAGAGGGCGGGACACTCTACAATGAGCAGTTCTTC.

This clonotype has only a few counts. J is TRBJ1-2 and V is TRBV6-5; D perhaps matches TRBD1 (5 bases). The CDR3 length is 14 residues. Per the germline V gene, CDR1 is MNHEY and CDR2 is SVGAGI. V shed 2 bases and J shed 4 bases, with 11 bases lying between them. CDR3 protein: CASSYGQGSYGYTF. CDR3 in DNA: TGTGCCAGCAGTTACGGGCAGGGAAGCTATGGCTACACCTTC.

This chain joins TRBV7-2 and TRBJ1-3; tentatively, D is TRBD1 (5 bases). Per the germline V gene, CDR1 is SGHTA and CDR2 is FQGNSA. V lost 4 bases to trimming and J lost 4 bases, with 14 bases between them. The CDR3 runs to 15 residues. CDR3 residues: CASSSGLGGGNTIYF. The CDR3 DNA sequence: TGTGCCAGCAGCTCGGGACTGGGAGGGGGAAACACCATATATTTT. The complete variable domain, with remaining parts taken from reference TRBV7-2 and TRBJ1-3, reads GAGVSQSPSNKVTEKGKDVELRCDPISGHTALYWYRQSLGQGLEFLIYFQGNSAPDKSGLPSDRFSAERTGGSVSTLTIQRTQQEDSAVYLCASSSGLGGGNTIYFGEGSWLTVV.

J is TRBJ2-1 and V is TRBV7-8, with D tentatively TRBD2 (6 bases). The CDR3 spans 16 residues. V dropped 3 bases and J dropped 3 bases, with 15 bases sitting between them. The germline gives CDR1 SGHVS, CDR2 FQNEAQ. The DNA of the CDR3 is TGTGCCAGCAGCTTTTACGGGACTCCGAACTACAATGAGCAGTTCTTC. Translated: CASSFYGTPNYNEQFF. Complete variable domain (other parts from reference TRBV7-8 and TRBJ2-1): GAGVSQSPRYKVAKRGQDVALRCDPISGHVSLFWYQQALGQGPEFLTYFQNEAQLDKSGLPSDRFFAERPEGSVSTLKIQRTQQEDSAVYLCASSFYGTPNYNEQFFGPGTRLTVL.

In this sample, this clonotype turned up many times. J is TRBJ2-7 and V is TRBV5-1, with a tentative D call TRBD1 (5 bases). V lost 0 bases and J 1 base, leaving 8 bases between the germline ends. This CDR3 contains 14 residues. Germline V gives CDR1 SGHRS, CDR2 YFSETQ. CDR3 DNA: TGCGCCAGCAGCTTGGTTCAGGGATCCTACGAGCAGTACTTC. The encoded protein is CASSLVQGSYEQYF.

The sample holds a few counts of this clonotype. This chain joins TRBV9 and TRBJ1-1; 8 bases align to TRBD1. CDR3 length equals 15 residues. Germline trimming cut 3 bases from V and 4 bases from J; bases unmatched to any gene: 8. Germline V CDR1 and CDR2: SGDLS, YYNGEE. CDR3 amino acids: CASSARTGISTEAFF. CDR3 DNA: TGTGCCAGCAGCGCGCGGACAGGGATTTCCACTGAAGCTTTCTTT.

This chain joins TRBV6-5 and TRBJ2-7, with TRBD2 identical over 8 bases. CDR1 and CDR2 (germline): MNHEY, SVGAGI. The CDR3 sequence is 16 residues long. V trimming: 0 bases; J trimming: 3 bases; junction bases outside the gene matches: 7. The CDR3 sequence: CASSYSALAVNYEQYF. DNA for the CDR3: TGTGCCAGCAGTTACTCAGCACTAGCGGTAAACTACGAGCAGTACTTC.